Listed here are 8 T cell receptor beta chains from one sample, sequenced in a study of beta chain features in type 1 diabetes. Expressed TCRB transcripts were sequenced because the isolated RNA had all been reverse transcribed beforehand. Assay: immunoSEQ multiplex PCR; the TCRdb copy retains only in-frame clones and omits some. The table shows roughly 730,000 clones, with roughly 12% occurring only once. For these receptors, no antigen is known. Study-wide results and caveats: In every one of the four CD4+ subsets, TCRB CDR3s were moderately but significantly shorter in Type 1 diabetes patients.

The sequencing sample was made of naive CD4+ T cells from blood. Receptor source: a man younger than 35 with type 1 diabetes.

This clone has just a few counts. This chain joins TRBV28 and TRBJ1-5; unclear D gene. CDR1 and CDR2 from the germline V gene are MDHEN and SYDVKM. V lost 6 bases, J lost 10 bases, and 13 bases lay in between. This CDR3 comprises 12 residues. The CDR3 region is CASSLNWGPQHF. As DNA, the CDR3 is TGTGCCAGCAGCCTTAACTGGGGTCCCCAGCATTTT.

In DNA, the CDR3 is TGTGCCAGCAGGCTCAGGGGGATGAGCAATCAGCCCCAGCATTTT. It encodes CASRLRGMSNQPQHF. The genes are TRBV6-1 and TRBJ1-5; 7 bases align to TRBD1. CDR1 and CDR2 from the germline V gene are MNHNS and SASEGT. Trimming removed 6 bases from V and 1 base from J; junction bases left unmatched: 6. The CDR3 runs 15 residues.

The chain is built from TRBV28 and TRBJ2-5, with TRBD1 matching 10 bases. From germline, CDR1 is MDHEN and CDR2 SYDVKM. CDR3 length: 14 amino acids. With V trimmed by 5 bases and J by 5 bases, 5 bases remained unmatched. CDR3 coding DNA: TGTGCCAGCAGTCCGGAGGGACAGGGGGAGACCCAGTACTTC. Its protein product is CASSPEGQGETQYF. Together with reference TRBV28 and TRBJ2-5, the CDR3 gives the full variable domain: DVKVTQSSRYLVKRTGEKVFLECVQDMDHENMFWYRQDPGLGLRLIYFSYDVKMKEKGDIPEGYSVSREKKERFSLILESASTNQTSMYLCASSPEGQGETQYFGPGTRLLVL.

The chain employs TRBV30 and TRBJ2-1; no definite D call. CDR3 length: 12 amino acids. Trimming took 0 bases from V and 9 from J, leaving 9 bases between them. Germline loops: CDR1 GTSNPN, CDR2 SVGIG (reference sequence). CDR3 DNA sequence: TGTGCCTGGAGTGTCGGGTCGGGTGAGCAGTTCTTC. This sequence encodes CAWSVGSGEQFF.

This clone was seen more than once but under ten times. The CDR3 region is CASSQQRSLYNSPLHF. The CDR3 DNA follows: TGCGCCAGCAGCCAGCAGAGGTCGTTATATAATTCACCCCTCCACTTT. V is TRBV4-1 and J is TRBJ1-6; D ambiguous. This CDR3 is built from 16 residues. V lost 3 bases, J lost 4 bases, and 13 bases lay in between. CDR1 and CDR2 (germline): MGHRA, YSYEKL.

This clone was counted a few times. The CDR3 DNA reads TGTGCCAGCAGCTTGAGGCGTAGGGCCCGGGAGGAGACCCAGTACTTC. This codes for CASSLRRRAREETQYF. This chain connects TRBV11-2 to TRBJ2-5; D is perhaps TRBD2 (6 bases). CDR3 size: 16 residues. Germline V lookup: CDR1 SGHAT, CDR2 FQNNGV. Trimming cost V 3 bases and J 5 bases, with 19 bases left between them.

This clone was seen more than once but under ten times. The V call is TRBV27, the J call TRBJ2-3; D possibly corresponds to TRBD2 (6 bases). V gave up 3 bases and J gave up 5 bases, with 18 bases separating them. Germline CDR1 reads MNHEY; CDR2 reads SMNVEV (reference sequence). The CDR3 totals 16 residues. The CDR3 DNA reads TGTGCCAGCAGTTTTTGGCGGGGACCCAATATAGATACGCAGTATTTT. Encoded protein: CASSFWRGPNIDTQYF.

This chain uses TRBV6-5 with TRBJ1-2; D perhaps matches TRBD1 (5 bases). The germline V gene has CDR1 MNHEY and CDR2 SVGAGI. Between the trimmed V and J ends, which lost 6 bases and 10 bases, there was a span of 12 bases. The CDR3 is 11 amino acids. The DNA for the CDR3 is TGTGCCAGCAGAGGGCAGGGTGACTACACCTTC. Amino acids: CASRGQGDYTF.